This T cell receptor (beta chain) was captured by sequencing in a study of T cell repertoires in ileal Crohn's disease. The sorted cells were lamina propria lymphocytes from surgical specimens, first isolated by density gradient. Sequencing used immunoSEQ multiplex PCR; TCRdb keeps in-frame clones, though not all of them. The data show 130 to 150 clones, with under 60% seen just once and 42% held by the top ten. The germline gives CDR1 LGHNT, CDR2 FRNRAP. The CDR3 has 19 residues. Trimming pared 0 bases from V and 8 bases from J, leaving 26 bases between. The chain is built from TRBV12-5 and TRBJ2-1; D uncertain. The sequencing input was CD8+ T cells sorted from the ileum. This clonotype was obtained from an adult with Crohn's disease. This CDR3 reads CASGLVPKSPPAPPYEQFF. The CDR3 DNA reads TGTGCTAGTGGTTTGGTACCTAAGAGTCCCCCCGCTCCACCGTATGAGCAGTTCTTC.